This T cell receptor beta chain was captured by sequencing in a study of identical twins. Study-wide points: For zero-insertion analyses, partial confounding could come from invariant MAIT and iNKT cells. Within cord blood, abundant beta clonotypes carried fewer insertions, but memory repertoires showed no such trend.

Ten or more counts support this clonotype. Its antigen is currently unknown. Each CDR3 protein is one row after TCRdb ran MiXCR on the 5' RACE reads. The sample has a few hundred thousand distinct CDR3 sequences, more than 9.5% seen once; the top ten hold 3.5% to 5%. CDR1 is SGHTA and CDR2 is FQGNSA in the germline V gene. V lost 2 bases to trimming and J lost 5 bases, with 17 bases between them. This CDR3 is built from 16 residues. This sample was shared with a second study, whose subject was yellow fever vaccine responses in identical twins.

This receptor was taken from a woman aged 18-35 years in good health. The chain combines TRBV7-2 with TRBJ2-3; TRBD1 is a possible D gene (5 bases). The source material was memory (CD45RO+) T cells sorted from blood. The chain's CDR3 is CASSLIPTGAQDTQYF. CDR3 sequence (DNA): TGTGCCAGCAGCTTAATTCCAACTGGGGCCCAAGATACGCAGTATTTT.